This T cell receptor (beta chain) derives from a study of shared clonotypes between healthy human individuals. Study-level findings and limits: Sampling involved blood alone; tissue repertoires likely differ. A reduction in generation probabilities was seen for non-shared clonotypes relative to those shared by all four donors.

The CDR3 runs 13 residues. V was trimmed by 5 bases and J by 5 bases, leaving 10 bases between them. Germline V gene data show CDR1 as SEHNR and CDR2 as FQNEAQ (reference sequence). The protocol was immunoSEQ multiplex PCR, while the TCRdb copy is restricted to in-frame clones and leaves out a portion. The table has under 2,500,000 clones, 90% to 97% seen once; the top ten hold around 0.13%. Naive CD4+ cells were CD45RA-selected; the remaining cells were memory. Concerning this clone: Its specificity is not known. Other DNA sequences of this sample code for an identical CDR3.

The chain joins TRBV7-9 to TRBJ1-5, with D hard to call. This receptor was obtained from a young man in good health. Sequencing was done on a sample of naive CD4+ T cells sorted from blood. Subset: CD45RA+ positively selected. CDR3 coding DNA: TGTGCCAGCAGCCCACCGGGAGATCAGCCCCAGCATTTT. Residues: CASSPPGDQPQHF.